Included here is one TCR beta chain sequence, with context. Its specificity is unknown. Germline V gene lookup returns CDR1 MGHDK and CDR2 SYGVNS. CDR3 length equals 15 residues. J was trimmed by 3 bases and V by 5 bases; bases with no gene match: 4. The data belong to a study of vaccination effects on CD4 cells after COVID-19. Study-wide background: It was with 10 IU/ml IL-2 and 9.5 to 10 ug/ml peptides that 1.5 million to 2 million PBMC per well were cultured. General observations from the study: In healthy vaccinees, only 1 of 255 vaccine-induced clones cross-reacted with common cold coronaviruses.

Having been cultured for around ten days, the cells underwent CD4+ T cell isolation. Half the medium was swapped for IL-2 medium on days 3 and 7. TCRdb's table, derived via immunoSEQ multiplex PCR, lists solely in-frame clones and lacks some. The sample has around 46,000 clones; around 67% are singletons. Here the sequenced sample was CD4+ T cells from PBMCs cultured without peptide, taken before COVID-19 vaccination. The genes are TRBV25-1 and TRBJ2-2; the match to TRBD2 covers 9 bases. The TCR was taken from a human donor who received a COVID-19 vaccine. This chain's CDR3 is CASSRPSGDTGELFF. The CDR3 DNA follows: TGTGCCAGCAGTCGGCCTAGCGGGGACACCGGGGAGCTGTTTTTT.